The clone carrying this T cell receptor beta chain was detected a few times. Its target is not known. TCRdb called the reads again in MiXCR, with one record for every CDR3 protein. Here the sample spans 350,000 to 550,000 distinct CDR3 sequences, approximately 31% being singletons. The data were taken from a study of T cell repertoires in cytomegalovirus infection. Background on the study: It was the public TCR beta signatures that indicated both CMV infection and matching HLA type.

Study-wide results and limits: It was HLA-C-restricted CMV-specific TCR beta clonotypes that dominated the response ex vivo.

Germline assignment: CDR1 MNHEY and CDR2 SVGEGT. V gave up 4 bases and J gave up 6 bases, with 18 bases separating them. The length of the CDR3 is 15 residues. The chain combines TRBV6-2 or TRBV6-3 with TRBJ1-1; D gene unclear. The sequenced material came from PBMCs. This sequence originates from a human donor in good health (CMV status not recorded). Some clones in this sample may be carry-over from other donors' samples. This chain's CDR3 is CASSFNEQALSEAFF. Written as DNA, the CDR3 is TGTGCCAGCAGTTTTAACGAGCAGGCGCTTTCTGAAGCTTTCTTT.